These 25 T cell receptor beta chains share one sample of origin, sequenced in a study of beta chain features in type 1 diabetes. cDNA synthesis used the whole RNA isolate, giving expressed TCRB sequences. Produced via immunoSEQ multiplex PCR; TCRdb's table is partial and in-frame only. The data contain under 150,000 clones, 40% to 55% of them singletons. The specimen sequenced was Tregs from blood. Source of these receptors: a man in his late teens or twenties in good health.

The chain carries TRBV9 and TRBJ2-7, with TRBD2 matching 8 bases. Trimming took 0 bases from V and 10 from J; bases not matched to a gene: 15. Germline V gives CDR1 SGDLS, CDR2 YYNGEE. This CDR3 is built from 16 residues. The CDR3 region is CASSVGGGTAGGSQYF. In DNA, the CDR3 is TGTGCCAGCAGCGTAGGAGGGGGAACGGCGGGGGGTTCCCAGTACTTC.

The chain joins TRBV7-2 to TRBJ2-7, with a possible D match to TRBD2 (6 bases). V gave up 5 bases and J gave up 4 bases, with 15 bases separating them. The germline V gene encodes CDR1 SGHTA and CDR2 FQGNSA. This CDR3 spans 14 amino acids. CDR3 residues: CASSPSFGGYEQYF. CDR3 coding DNA: TGTGCCAGCAGCCCGTCCTTCGGGGGATACGAGCAGTACTTC.

The V and J genes are TRBV28 and TRBJ1-5; D unclear. The CDR3 is 12 amino acids. CDR1 and CDR2 from the germline V gene are MDHEN and SYDVKM. Trimming cost V 7 bases and J 3 bases, with 7 bases left between them. The CDR3 spells CASKQSNQPQHF. For the CDR3, the DNA is TGTGCCAGCAAACAGTCCAATCAGCCCCAGCATTTT.

This chain connects TRBV28 to TRBJ2-3; TRBD2 agrees at 9 bases. V trimming: 6 bases; J trimming: 1 base; junction bases outside the gene matches: 5. The CDR3 extends over 15 amino acids. CDR1 is MDHEN and CDR2 is SYDVKM in the germline V gene. Written as DNA, the CDR3 is TGTGCCAGCAGGGGGATAGCGGGAGGCACAGATACGCAGTATTTT. This translates into CASRGIAGGTDTQYF.

The rearrangement joins TRBV19 to TRBJ1-5, with D tentatively TRBD1 (6 bases). This CDR3 has 14 residues. Germline V gene sequence: CDR1 LNHDA, CDR2 SQIVND (reference sequence). V was trimmed by 7 bases and J by 5 bases, leaving 15 bases between them. Here the CDR3 reads CASTPDRPDQPQHF. As DNA, the CDR3 is TGTGCCAGTACTCCGGACAGACCCGATCAGCCCCAGCATTTT.

This clone came up a few times. The V and J genes are TRBV27 and TRBJ2-1; TRBD1 agrees at 9 bases. V gave up 6 bases and J gave up 7 bases; unmatched junction bases: 4. The CDR3 covers 13 residues. Germline CDR1 is MNHEY and CDR2 is SMNVEV (reference sequence). CDR3 region: CASRGQGWNEQFF. CDR3 DNA: TGTGCCAGCAGGGGACAGGGATGGAATGAGCAGTTCTTC.

The chain employs TRBV5-1 and TRBJ1-1, with D possibly TRBD1 on 6 matching bases. CDR1 is SGHRS and CDR2 is YFSETQ in the germline V gene. The CDR3 extends over 14 amino acids. Trimming shortened V by 0 bases and J by 4 bases, and 10 bases separated the two germline ends. The CDR3 here is CASSLDRESTEAFF. CDR3 bases: TGCGCCAGCAGCTTGGACAGGGAATCCACTGAAGCTTTCTTT. Drawing the rest from reference TRBV5-1 and TRBJ1-1, the complete variable domain is KAGVTQTPRYLIKTRGQQVTLSCSPISGHRSVSWYQQTPGQGLQFLFEYFSETQRNKGNFPGRFSGRQFSNSRSEMNVSTLELGDSALYLCASSLDRESTEAFFGQGTRLTVV.

The chain has TRBV27 and TRBJ1-1, with a weak D call TRBD1 (5 bases). CDR1 MNHEY and CDR2 SMNVEV come from the germline V gene (reference sequence). This CDR3 is built from 14 residues. The ends were cut back, 3 bases at V and 5 bases at J, with 13 bases in the middle. The CDR3 coding sequence is TGTGCCAGCAGTTTGCGGGCCGGGGGAACTGAAGCTTTCTTT. It translates to CASSLRAGGTEAFF.

The V and J genes are TRBV7-9 and TRBJ2-7; perhaps TRBD2 as D (7 bases). The CDR3 has 17 residues. The germline V gene has CDR1 SEHNR and CDR2 FQNEAQ (reference sequence). The ends were cut back, 3 bases at V and 6 bases at J, with 24 bases in the middle. The CDR3 is CASSFFLGGAGAAEQYF. The CDR3 region has the DNA TGTGCCAGCAGCTTCTTCCTTGGGGGTGCGGGGGCAGCCGAGCAGTACTTC.

The rearrangement uses TRBV6-1 and TRBJ1-3; D possibly corresponds to TRBD1 (5 bases). This CDR3 contains 14 residues. From germline, CDR1 is MNHNS and CDR2 SASEGT. Trimming took 7 bases from V and 3 from J, leaving 13 bases between them. The CDR3 loop reads CASIGGSGGNTIYF. The CDR3, as DNA: TGTGCCAGCATCGGGGGGAGCGGTGGAAACACCATATATTTT.

The genes are TRBV18 and TRBJ1-4; D gene unclear. V lost 3 bases and J lost 0, with 17 bases in between. Germline-derived CDR1 and CDR2 are KGHSH and LQKENI. CDR3 size: 18 residues. In DNA form, the CDR3 reads TGTGCCAGCTCACCGAGACATCGGTCCCTTGCAACTAATGAAAAACTGTTTTTT. It specifies CASSPRHRSLATNEKLFF.

The CDR3 coding sequence is TGCGCCAGCAGTCAGGGCACTAGCGGGAGAGGCAATGAGCAGTTCTTC. Its protein product is CASSQGTSGRGNEQFF. The J gene is TRBJ2-1, the V gene TRBV23-1; 11 bases line up with TRBD2. TRBV23-1 is an ORF for which the function is uncertain. With V trimmed by 3 bases and J by 6 bases, 7 bases remained unmatched. CDR3 length: 16 amino acids.

The gene calls are TRBV27 and TRBJ2-7; D is perhaps TRBD1 (7 bases). The germline gives CDR1 MNHEY, CDR2 SMNVEV (reference sequence). This CDR3 has 14 residues. The V end was cut by 6 bases, the J end by 4 bases, with 16 bases between. DNA of the CDR3: TGTGCCAGCAGAGCGAACAGGGGAGGTTACGAGCAGTACTTC. Its protein product is CASRANRGGYEQYF.

The chain has TRBV5-1 and TRBJ1-2; a weak D match, TRBD1 (6 bases). With 4 bases removed from V and 7 bases from J, the gap between germline ends came to 14 bases. Per germline, CDR1 SGHRS and CDR2 YFSETQ. CDR3 size: 13 residues. Here the CDR3 DNA reads TGCGCCAGCAGCAAAGGGACATCTTTTGGCTACACCTTC. Its protein is CASSKGTSFGYTF.

The chain has TRBV5-4 and TRBJ2-3; 12 bases are shared with TRBD2. V lost 0 bases to trimming and J lost 5 bases; unmatched junction nucleotides: 4. This CDR3 has 16 amino acids. Germline values: CDR1 SGHNT, CDR2 YYREEE (reference sequence). The CDR3 is CASSLGLAGGEDTQYF. The CDR3 DNA sequence: TGTGCCAGCAGCTTGGGCCTAGCGGGGGGGGAAGATACGCAGTATTTT.

There are a few counts of this clone. This rearrangement joins TRBV28 to TRBJ1-1; D call uncertain. The CDR3 has 11 residues. The germline CDR1 and CDR2 sequences are MDHEN and SYDVKM. V was shortened by 7 bases and J by 6 bases, with 9 bases between the two germline ends. For the CDR3, the DNA is TGTGCCAGCACTAGGAATCCTGAAGCTTTCTTT. Translating it yields CASTRNPEAFF.

Written as DNA, the CDR3 is TGTGCCAGCAGCCCCTTACTAGCGGGAGGGGACAATGAGCAGTTCTTC. Amino acids: CASSPLLAGGDNEQFF. The chain recombines TRBV5-6 with TRBJ2-1, with 13 positions matching TRBD2. This CDR3 has 16 amino acids. CDR1 is SGHDT and CDR2 is YYEEEE in the germline V gene. The trim removed 4 bases at V and 5 bases at J, leaving 6 bases unmatched.

There are many counts of this clone. V usage is TRBV10-3 and J usage is TRBJ2-3; no definite D call. CDR3 size: 12 residues. From germline, CDR1 is ENHRY and CDR2 SYGVKD. Trimming stripped 10 bases from V and 1 base from J, with 9 bases between. The CDR3 DNA follows: TGTGCCACCCGACGGGGCACAGATACGCAGTATTTT. Its translation is CATRRGTDTQYF.

The rearrangement uses TRBV5-1 and TRBJ2-1, with 10 positions matching TRBD1. V shed 3 bases and J 7 bases; nucleotides not matched to a gene: 7. The CDR3 contains 15 residues. Germline V CDR1 and CDR2: SGHRS, YFSETQ. DNA of the CDR3: TGCGCCAGCAGCTCCCAGACAGGGGGCGGAAATGAGCAGTTCTTC. It encodes CASSSQTGGGNEQFF.

The CDR3 loop is CSVETGQGYGYTF. The DNA for the CDR3 is TGCAGCGTTGAAACGGGACAAGGCTATGGCTACACCTTC. The rearrangement uses TRBV29-1 and TRBJ1-2, with D perhaps TRBD1 (6 bases). V was cut by 2 bases and J by 4 bases, with 11 bases left in between. This CDR3 comprises 13 residues. The germline gives CDR1 SQVTM, CDR2 ANQGSEA.

The chain has TRBV7-2 and TRBJ1-2, with 7 bases that match TRBD1. This CDR3 is built from 14 residues. J gave up 4 bases and V 5 bases, and 7 bases lay outside the gene matches. In germline, CDR1 is SGHTA, CDR2 FQGNSA. The CDR3 loop is CASSTGDSVYGYTF. CDR3 bases: TGTGCCAGCAGCACAGGGGACAGCGTCTATGGCTACACCTTC. The full variable domain, in which reference TRBV7-2 and TRBJ1-2 provide the parts outside the CDR3, is GAGVSQSPSNKVTEKGKDVELRCDPISGHTALYWYRQSLGQGLEFLIYFQGNSAPDKSGLPSDRFSAERTGGSVSTLTIQRTQQEDSAVYLCASSTGDSVYGYTFGSGTRLTVV.

This clone was seen a handful of times. This sequence joins TRBV7-2 and TRBJ1-4, with 7 bases aligning to TRBD1. Germline V gene data show CDR1 as SGHTA and CDR2 as FQGNSA. There are 15 residues in the CDR3. V lost 5 bases, J lost 5 bases, and 8 bases stayed unmatched. CDR3 bases: TGTGCCAGCAGCATTGCACCGGGACAGAATGAAAAACTGTTTTTT. This translates into CASSIAPGQNEKLFF.

A few counts support this clone. This sequence joins TRBV28 and TRBJ2-7; possible D gene TRBD2, 6 bases. This CDR3 has 15 residues. V was pared by 3 bases and J by 0 bases, with 12 bases between. CDR1 MDHEN and CDR2 SYDVKM come from the germline V gene. The CDR3 here is CASSFDGGNSYEQYF. The CDR3 DNA sequence: TGTGCCAGCAGTTTCGATGGCGGGAACTCCTACGAGCAGTACTTC. The entire variable domain, with the rest obtained from reference TRBV28 and TRBJ2-7, is as follows: DVKVTQSSRYLVKRTGEKVFLECVQDMDHENMFWYRQDPGLGLRLIYFSYDVKMKEKGDIPEGYSVSREKKERFSLILESASTNQTSMYLCASSFDGGNSYEQYFGPGTRLTVT.

By proportion, this clone is medium-sized (0.01 to 0.1%). The rearrangement links TRBV6-6 to TRBJ1-2, with D possibly being TRBD1 (6 bases). The ends were cut back, 8 bases at V and 1 base at J, with 8 bases in the middle. Per germline, CDR1 MNHNY and CDR2 SVGAGI (reference sequence). The CDR3 loop spans 12 amino acids. The CDR3 DNA sequence: TGTGCCAGCCAACAGGGTAACTATGGCTACACCTTC. It yields the protein CASQQGNYGYTF.

The genes are TRBV7-8 and TRBJ1-1; D not certain. The germline V gene has CDR1 SGHVS and CDR2 FQNEAQ. CDR3 length equals 14 residues. V was pared by 3 bases and J by 2 bases, with 10 bases between. The CDR3 DNA is TGTGCCAGCAGCTTCTTAGCGATAAACACTGAAGCTTTCTTT. This codes for CASSFLAINTEAFF.